Presented here are 21 T cell receptor beta chains from one specimen sequenced in a study of blood T cells in healthy people across ages. With a J-beta primer mix and a sample-barcoded 5' primer, a second PCR ran about 6 to 11 cycles. TCRdb analysed the 5' RACE reads with MiXCR anew, one entry per CDR3 protein. The data show fewer than 800,000 distinct CDR3 sequences, with about 30% seen just once and approximately 15% held by the top ten. The sample was blood. These receptors were collected from a woman at least 80 years old in good health.

This clonotype has more than one count but fewer than ten. The chain employs TRBV6-5 and TRBJ1-4; D call uncertain. Per the germline V gene, CDR1 is MNHEY and CDR2 is SVGAGI. This CDR3 is 15 amino acids long. Trimming removed 0 bases from V and 7 bases from J, with 12 bases in between. In DNA form, the CDR3 reads TGTGCCAGCAGTTACTCAACGGGGAAGGGTGAAAAACTGTTTTTT. Encoded protein: CASSYSTGKGEKLFF.

In this sample, this clonotype turned up many times. The rearrangement links TRBV11-3 to TRBJ2-1; 12 nucleotides match TRBD2. CDR3 length: 15 residues. J was trimmed by 6 bases and V by 5 bases; bases with no gene match: 5. Germline V gives CDR1 SGHNT, CDR2 YENEEA. The DNA for the CDR3 is TGTGCCAGCAGCCCCGGACTAGCGGGGCTCAATGAGCAGTTCTTC. This encodes CASSPGLAGLNEQFF.

The chain is built from TRBV5-1 and TRBJ2-1; 9 nucleotides agree with TRBD1. The trim removed 1 base at V and 5 bases at J, leaving 13 bases unmatched. CDR1 is SGHRS, CDR2 YFSETQ, per germline. The CDR3 is 18 amino acids. DNA of the CDR3: TGCGCCAGCAGCTTGTTGGGGACAGGGCTTGGGATCAACAATGAGCAGTTCTTC. Protein sequence: CASSLLGTGLGINNEQFF.

This clonotype was seen many times. This chain's CDR3 is CASRAGQINQPQHF. CDR3 DNA: TGTGCCAGCAGAGCCGGACAGATTAATCAGCCCCAGCATTTT. The V and J genes are TRBV12-3 or TRBV12-4 and TRBJ1-5; weak D call: TRBD1 (6 bases). CDR3 length: 14 residues. V was clipped by 6 bases and J by 4 bases, with 13 bases between them.

This clonotype was picked up many times. The chain combines TRBV5-5 with TRBJ2-7, with unresolved D. The V gene lost 1 base and the J gene lost 2 bases, with 13 bases spanning the gap. CDR1 SGHKS and CDR2 YYEKEE come from the germline V gene (reference sequence). The length of the CDR3 is 15 residues. The CDR3 DNA follows: TGTGCCAGCAGCTTGCAGGCAGGCCGACCCTACGAGCAGTACTTC. Protein sequence: CASSLQAGRPYEQYF. Looking up the rest from reference TRBV5-5 and TRBJ2-7 gives the full variable domain: DAGVTQSPTHLIKTRGQQVTLRCSPISGHKSVSWYQQVLGQGPQFIFQYYEKEERGRGNFPDRFSARQFPNYSSELNVNALLLGDSALYLCASSLQAGRPYEQYFGPGTRLTVT.

This clonotype was counted between two and nine times. A much larger clone differs from this one at a single base, so this may be a read error. The CDR3 reads CARTRPGHLHATNEKRFF. In nucleotides, the CDR3 is TGTGCCAGGACCCGGCCGGGACACTTACACGCAACTAATGAAAAACGGTTTTTT. The chain has TRBV18 and TRBJ1-4; D possibly corresponds to TRBD1 (6 bases). This CDR3 spans 18 amino acids. Germline lookup yields CDR1 KGHSH and CDR2 LQKENI.

The V gene is TRBV5-1, the J gene TRBJ1-2, with 9 bases that match TRBD1. Germline-derived CDR1 and CDR2 are SGHRS and YFSETQ. The trim removed 2 bases at V and 4 bases at J, leaving 6 bases unmatched. The CDR3 consists of 15 residues. The CDR3 region is CASSLSGTGRYGYTF. For the CDR3, the DNA is TGCGCCAGCAGCTTAAGTGGGACAGGGCGCTATGGCTACACCTTC.

This clonotype came up many times. The chain is built from TRBV2 and TRBJ1-5; tentative D call: TRBD1 (6 bases). Trimming removed 7 bases at V and 1 base at J, with 14 bases between. The CDR3 spans 15 residues. Germline V lookup: CDR1 SNHLY, CDR2 FYNNEI. The CDR3 is CASTLRRGSNQPQHF. The CDR3 DNA is TGTGCCAGCACCCTTCGCAGGGGAAGCAATCAGCCCCAGCATTTT.

This clonotype was seen only a few times. This chain joins TRBV4-1 and TRBJ2-3; 10 bases map to TRBD2. The CDR3 has 18 amino acids. Losses at the gene ends were 1 base for V and 0 bases for J; bases not matched to a gene: 7. Germline V gene lookup returns CDR1 MGHRA and CDR2 YSYEKL. CDR3 sequence reads: CASSQVPSGGLSTDTQYF. The CDR3 bases are TGCGCCAGCAGCCAAGTTCCTAGCGGGGGCCTGAGCACAGATACGCAGTATTTT.

This clonotype was counted many times. The genes are TRBV7-3 and TRBJ1-2; D is perhaps TRBD1 (5 bases). V dropped 6 bases and J dropped 2 bases, with 16 bases sitting between them. The length of the CDR3 is 15 residues. CDR1 is SGHTA and CDR2 is FQGTGA in the germline V gene. The CDR3 nucleotides read TGTGCCAGCAGGCCGACGGGACCGACGAACTATGGCTACACCTTC. It codes for CASRPTGPTNYGYTF.

The J gene is TRBJ2-5, the V gene TRBV27; D gene uncertain. Germline values: CDR1 MNHEY, CDR2 SMNVEV (reference sequence). The length of the CDR3 is 13 residues. Trimming removed 8 bases from V and 1 base from J, with 11 bases in between. Written as DNA, the CDR3 is TGTGCCAGCTCACCACAGTTCCAAGAGACCCAGTACTTC. Its translation: CASSPQFQETQYF.

This clonotype showed up many times. This chain connects TRBV7-3 to TRBJ2-3, with D perhaps being TRBD1 or TRBD2 (5 bases each). The germline V gene encodes CDR1 SGHTA and CDR2 FQGTGA. V was trimmed by 6 bases and J by 4 bases, leaving 11 bases between them. The CDR3 is made up of 13 amino acids. The CDR3 DNA reads TGTGCCAGCAGGGGGCGGGCAGCAGATACGCAGTATTTT. Protein sequence: CASRGRAADTQYF.

The V and J genes are TRBV7-2 and TRBJ2-1, with D unresolved. Looked up from germline, CDR1 is SGHTA and CDR2 is FQGNSA. Between the trimmed V and J ends, which lost 5 bases and 2 bases, there was a span of 22 bases. The CDR3 sequence is 18 residues long. CDR3 residues: CASSAKKAPGSPYNEQFF. CDR3 DNA sequence: TGTGCCAGCAGCGCCAAAAAGGCCCCAGGATCCCCCTACAATGAGCAGTTCTTC.

This clonotype turned up a few times. The chain combines TRBV7-3 with TRBJ2-3; 9 nucleotides align to TRBD1. The germline V gene has CDR1 SGHTA and CDR2 FQGTGA. The CDR3 sequence is 14 residues long. The V gene end was trimmed by 5 bases and the J gene end by 4 bases; junction bases not matched to a gene: 4. The CDR3 DNA reads TGTGCCAGCAGCGGACAGGGGAACCCAGATACGCAGTATTTT. The encoded protein is CASSGQGNPDTQYF.

The J gene is TRBJ2-5, the V gene TRBV2; 9 bases fit TRBD1. V was pared by 5 bases and J by 11 bases, with 6 bases of the junction left unmatched. The CDR3 covers 12 residues. From germline, CDR1 is SNHLY and CDR2 FYNNEI. The CDR3 protein is CASSPGQGSQYF. The CDR3 region has the DNA TGTGCCAGCAGTCCGGGACAGGGTTCGCAGTACTTC.

In its sample, this clonotype was seen many times. V gene TRBV2 combines with J gene TRBJ1-6; D not resolved. Germline values: CDR1 SNHLY, CDR2 FYNNEI. This CDR3 comprises 12 residues. V shed 3 bases and J shed 9 bases, with 6 bases lying between them. CDR3 bases: TGTGCCAGCAGTGACAGTCGTTCACCCCTCCACTTT. It yields the protein CASSDSRSPLHF.

The chain links TRBV2 to TRBJ2-7, with D perhaps TRBD2 (5 bases). This CDR3 spans 15 amino acids. Germline V gene data show CDR1 as SNHLY and CDR2 as FYNNEI. V gave up 6 bases and J gave up 3 bases, with 18 bases separating them. The CDR3 spells CASSQPRAGIYEQYF. CDR3 sequence (DNA): TGTGCCAGCAGCCAGCCGAGGGCCGGGATCTACGAGCAGTACTTC.

There are many counts of this clonotype. The chain recombines TRBV6-6 with TRBJ2-2, with D tentatively TRBD1 (5 bases). Trimming took 2 bases from V and 7 from J, leaving 14 bases between them. The CDR3 is 15 residues long. The germline V gene has CDR1 MNHNY and CDR2 SVGAGI (reference sequence). The CDR3 loop is CASSYRGNKDGELFF. Here the CDR3 DNA reads TGTGCCAGCAGTTACAGGGGAAATAAGGACGGGGAGCTGTTTTTT.

CDR3 protein: CASTNPGRGAYEQYF. CDR3 bases: TGTGCCAGTACCAACCCTGGCAGGGGAGCCTACGAGCAGTACTTC. The rearrangement links TRBV19 to TRBJ2-7, with TRBD1 as a possible D gene (6 bases). Germline CDR1 reads LNHDA; CDR2 reads SQIVND (reference sequence). The CDR3 spans 15 residues. V shed 7 bases and J shed 2 bases, with 18 bases lying between them.

This clonotype was picked up many times. The chain carries TRBV12-3 or TRBV12-4 and TRBJ2-3; no clear D gene. V gave up 6 bases and J gave up 4 bases, with 8 bases separating them. CDR3 length: 12 amino acids. Here the CDR3 reads CASSVRPDTQYF. In DNA, the CDR3 is TGTGCCAGCAGCGTACGCCCAGATACGCAGTATTTT.

This clonotype was seen at least ten times. This chain links TRBV3-1 with TRBJ2-7; D tentatively fits TRBD1 or TRBD2 (7 bases each). V dropped 3 bases and J dropped 5 bases, with 17 bases sitting between them. Germline V gene lookup returns CDR1 LGHDT and CDR2 YNNKEL (reference sequence). This CDR3 contains 15 residues. CDR3 protein: CASSQLGGGNNEQYF. In DNA form, the CDR3 reads TGTGCCAGCAGCCAGTTGGGAGGGGGCAACAACGAGCAGTACTTC.